The next 12 T cell receptor beta chains were all read from a single sample in a study of cytomegalovirus exposure and HLA in healthy donors. The PCR ran on 60 Vbeta and 13 Jbeta primers. Libraries were prepared by immunoSEQ multiplex PCR; TCRdb keeps only in-frame clonotypes and omits some of them. In the table there are about 140,000 clones, about 77% of which are singletons. The specimen was PBMCs. The origin of the receptors is a woman aged 40 to 55 in good health and CMV-seronegative.

J is TRBJ1-5 and V is TRBV7-2, with 8 bases lining up with TRBD1. The CDR3 contains 13 residues. Germline CDR1 SGHTA, CDR2 FQGNSA. Trimming took 3 bases from V and 5 from J; bases not matched to a gene: 0. CDR3 in DNA: TGTGCCAGCAGCTTGGACAGGGATCAGCCCCAGCATTTT. This codes for CASSLDRDQPQHF.

The chain uses TRBV9 and TRBJ1-1, with D uncertain. Germline CDR1 reads SGDLS; CDR2 reads YYNGEE. V shed 4 bases and J shed 6 bases, with 16 bases lying between them. The CDR3 runs to 14 residues. The CDR3 loop is CASSPDMENAEAFF. The DNA of the CDR3 is TGTGCCAGCAGCCCAGACATGGAAAACGCTGAAGCTTTCTTT.

This clone appeared a single time. The junction departs from the called germline gene at one end, perhaps through a read error. V gene TRBV7-9 combines with J gene TRBJ1-5, with D unresolved. Per the germline V gene, CDR1 is SEHNR and CDR2 is FQNEAQ (reference sequence). The CDR3 consists of 13 residues. The CDR3 sequence: CSSSLGVYQPQHF. The CDR3 DNA is TGTTCCAGCAGTCTCGGGGTGTACCAGCCCCAGCATTTT. The variable domain in full, completed from reference TRBV7-9 and TRBJ1-5, reads DTGVSQNPRHKITKRGQNVTFRCDPISEHNRLYWYRQTLGQGPEFLTYFQNEAQLEKSRLLSDRFSAERPKGSFSTLEIQRTEQGDSAMYLCSSSLGVYQPQHFGDGTRLSIL.

The chain carries TRBV2 and TRBJ2-3; D is undetermined. V lost 2 bases and J 5 bases, leaving 17 bases between the germline ends. The CDR3 totals 16 residues. Looked up from germline, CDR1 is SNHLY and CDR2 is FYNNEI. The CDR3 spells CASSERRLTTGDTQYF. The CDR3 region has the DNA TGTGCCAGCAGTGAACGAAGGCTAACAACGGGAGATACGCAGTATTTT.

V and J are TRBV10-3 and TRBJ1-2; 7 bases are shared with TRBD1. Germline V gives CDR1 ENHRY, CDR2 SYGVKD. Trimming at V came to 0 bases and at J to 4 bases, leaving 8 bases not matched to a gene. CDR3 size: 16 residues. Written as DNA, the CDR3 is TGTGCCATCAGTGAGTCCGACGGGACAGTTTCCTATGGCTACACCTTC. Encoded protein: CAISESDGTVSYGYTF.

Notes on this clone: The junction does not match germline at one end; this may be a read error. The chain has TRBV7-3 and TRBJ1-1, with TRBD1 matching 9 bases. This CDR3 contains 15 residues. The germline V gene has CDR1 SGHTA and CDR2 FQGTGA. The CDR3 sequence is CASRLKSGQGTEAFF. The CDR3 DNA is TGTGCCAGCAGGTTAAAATCCGGACAGGGGACTGAAGCTTTCTTT.

This chain joins TRBV5-6 and TRBJ2-5; D might be TRBD1 (6 bases). There are 16 residues in the CDR3. Germline loops: CDR1 SGHDT, CDR2 YYEEEE. V was trimmed by 8 bases and J by 5 bases, leaving 25 bases between them. The CDR3 protein is CASSKKRTDLRETQYF. Written as DNA, the CDR3 is TGTGCCAGTAGCAAGAAGAGGACAGACCTTCGGGAGACCCAGTACTTC.

The chain uses TRBV27 and TRBJ1-2; D is perhaps TRBD1 (6 bases). Germline V lookup: CDR1 MNHEY, CDR2 SMNVEV (reference sequence). Trimming left V 0 bases short and J 8 bases short, with 22 bases between. The CDR3 runs to 17 residues. CDR3 DNA: TGTGCCAGCAGTTTATCCCTGGACTGGGCGGGGGCGATGGGCTACACCTTC. Translating gives CASSLSLDWAGAMGYTF.

This clone has a handful of counts. The chain has TRBV25-1 and TRBJ1-2, with TRBD1 identical over 12 bases. The CDR3 has 15 amino acids. V was clipped by 4 bases and J by 5 bases; unmatched bases: 5. Per germline, CDR1 MGHDK and CDR2 SYGVNS. In nucleotides, the CDR3 is TGTGCCAGCAGTGCTGGGACAGGGGGCGCTTATGGCTACACCTTC. This sequence encodes CASSAGTGGAYGYTF.

This clone has only one observation. This chain links TRBV6-5 with TRBJ2-1; 10 bases fit TRBD2. CDR3 size: 14 residues. Germline CDR1 reads MNHEY; CDR2 reads SVGAGI. With 4 bases clipped from V and 7 bases from J, the junction kept 4 bases outside the gene matches. Here the CDR3 reads CASSFSGGRNEQFF. CDR3 nucleotide sequence: TGTGCCAGCAGTTTTAGCGGGGGGCGGAATGAGCAGTTCTTC.

This sequence joins TRBV5-1 and TRBJ1-1; D unclear. CDR3 length equals 14 residues. Per germline, CDR1 SGHRS and CDR2 YFSETQ. V gave up 4 bases and J gave up 7 bases, with 17 bases separating them. The CDR3 region is CASSPGKSNGEAFF. CDR3 sequence (DNA): TGCGCCAGCAGCCCTGGCAAGTCGAATGGTGAAGCTTTCTTT.

The chain uses TRBV29-1 and TRBJ2-2; 9 nucleotides align to TRBD1. The CDR3 has 16 residues. Germline V gene sequence: CDR1 SQVTM, CDR2 ANQGSEA. Trimming removed 0 bases from V and 1 base from J; junction bases left unmatched: 3. The CDR3 region is CSVEDPGQGNTGELFF. CDR3 bases: TGCAGCGTTGAAGACCCGGGACAGGGGAACACCGGGGAGCTGTTTTTT.